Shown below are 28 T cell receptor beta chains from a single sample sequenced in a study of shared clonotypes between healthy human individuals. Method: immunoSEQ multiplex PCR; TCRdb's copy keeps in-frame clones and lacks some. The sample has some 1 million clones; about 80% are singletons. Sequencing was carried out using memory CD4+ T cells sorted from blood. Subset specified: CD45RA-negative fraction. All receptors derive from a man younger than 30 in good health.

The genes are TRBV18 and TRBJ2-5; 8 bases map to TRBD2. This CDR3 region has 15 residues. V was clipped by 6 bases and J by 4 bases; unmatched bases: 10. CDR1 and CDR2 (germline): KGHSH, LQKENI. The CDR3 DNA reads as TGTGCCAGCTCGCCAGACAGCGGGAGAGGAGAGACCCAGTACTTC. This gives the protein CASSPDSGRGETQYF.

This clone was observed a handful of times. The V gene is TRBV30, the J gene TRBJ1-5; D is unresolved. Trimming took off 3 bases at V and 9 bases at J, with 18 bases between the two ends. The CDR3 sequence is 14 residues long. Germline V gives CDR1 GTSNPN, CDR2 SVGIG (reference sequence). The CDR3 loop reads CAWSEVSGKAPQHF. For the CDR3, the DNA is TGTGCCTGGAGCGAAGTATCGGGGAAGGCGCCCCAGCATTTT.

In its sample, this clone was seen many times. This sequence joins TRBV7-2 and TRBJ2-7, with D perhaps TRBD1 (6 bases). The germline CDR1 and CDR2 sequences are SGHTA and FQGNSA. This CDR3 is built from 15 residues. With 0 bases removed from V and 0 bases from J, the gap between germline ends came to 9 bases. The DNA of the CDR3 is TGTGCCAGCAGCTTAGCTTGGACAGCCTCCTACGAGCAGTACTTC. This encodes CASSLAWTASYEQYF.

In DNA, the CDR3 is TGCGCCAGCAGCTTGACATCGAAGAACACAGATACGCAGTATTTT. Translation gives CASSLTSKNTDTQYF. V usage is TRBV5-1 and J usage is TRBJ2-3; D is uncertain. CDR3 size: 15 residues. Trimming removed 1 base from V and 2 bases from J, with 11 bases in between. The V gene's germline CDR1 is SGHRS and CDR2 YFSETQ.

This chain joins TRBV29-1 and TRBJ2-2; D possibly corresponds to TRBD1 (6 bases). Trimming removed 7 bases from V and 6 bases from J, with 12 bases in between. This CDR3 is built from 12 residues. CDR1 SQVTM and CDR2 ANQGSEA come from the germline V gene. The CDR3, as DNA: TGCAGCGCCTTCACAGGGCCCGGGGAGCTGTTTTTT. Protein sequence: CSAFTGPGELFF.

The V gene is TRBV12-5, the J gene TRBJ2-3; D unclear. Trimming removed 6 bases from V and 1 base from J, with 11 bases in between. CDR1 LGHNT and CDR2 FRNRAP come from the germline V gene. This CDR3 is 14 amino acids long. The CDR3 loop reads CASGPSGGTDTQYF. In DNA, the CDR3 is TGTGCTAGTGGGCCTAGTGGGGGCACAGATACGCAGTATTTT. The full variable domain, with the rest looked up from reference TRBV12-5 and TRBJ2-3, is DARVTQTPRHKVTEMGQEVTMRCQPILGHNTVFWYRQTMMQGLELLAYFRNRAPLDDSGMPKDRFSAEMPDATLATLKIQPSEPRDSAVYFCASGPSGGTDTQYFGPGTRLTVL.

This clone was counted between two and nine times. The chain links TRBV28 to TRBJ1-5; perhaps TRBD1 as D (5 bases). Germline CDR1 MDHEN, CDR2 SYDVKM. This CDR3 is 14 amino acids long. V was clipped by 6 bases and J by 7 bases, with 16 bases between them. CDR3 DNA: TGTGCCAGCAGGGTACTTAGGGGACGACAGCCCCAGCATTTT. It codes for CASRVLRGRQPQHF.

For the CDR3, the DNA is TGTGCCAGCAGAGGGGGAACGGGACTCTACGAGCAGTACTTC. Translation gives CASRGGTGLYEQYF. This chain links TRBV6-1 with TRBJ2-7; D may be TRBD1 or TRBD2 (6 bases each). The CDR3 loop spans 14 amino acids. The germline V gene has CDR1 MNHNS and CDR2 SASEGT. Trimming shortened V by 6 bases and J by 3 bases, and 15 bases separated the two germline ends.

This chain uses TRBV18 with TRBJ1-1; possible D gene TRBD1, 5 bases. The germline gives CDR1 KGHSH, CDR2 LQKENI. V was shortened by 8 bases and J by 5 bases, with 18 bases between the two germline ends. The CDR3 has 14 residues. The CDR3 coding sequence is TGTGCCAGCAGCCTGGGGGGATTGGGAACTGAAGCTTTCTTT. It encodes CASSLGGLGTEAFF.

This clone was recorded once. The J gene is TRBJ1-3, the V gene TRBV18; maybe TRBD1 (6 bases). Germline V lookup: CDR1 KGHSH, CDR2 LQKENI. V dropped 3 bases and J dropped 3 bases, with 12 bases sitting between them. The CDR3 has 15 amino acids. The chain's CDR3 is CASSPGGQNGNTIYF. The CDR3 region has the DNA TGTGCCAGCTCACCGGGAGGACAGAATGGAAACACCATATATTTT.

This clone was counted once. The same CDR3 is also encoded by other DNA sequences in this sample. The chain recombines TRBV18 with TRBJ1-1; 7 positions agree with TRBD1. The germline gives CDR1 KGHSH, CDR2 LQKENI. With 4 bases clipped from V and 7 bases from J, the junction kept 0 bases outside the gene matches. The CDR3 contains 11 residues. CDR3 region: CASSRQGEAFF. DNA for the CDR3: TGTGCCAGCTCACGACAGGGTGAAGCTTTCTTT. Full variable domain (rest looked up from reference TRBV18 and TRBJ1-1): NAGVMQNPRHLVRRRGQEARLRCSPMKGHSHVYWYRQLPEEGLKFMVYLQKENIIDESGMPKERFSAEFPKEGPSILRIQQVVRGDSAAYFCASSRQGEAFFGQGTRLTVV.

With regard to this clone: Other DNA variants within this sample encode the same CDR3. As DNA, the CDR3 is TGTGCCAGCAGTGAGTCTCGACTAGAGACCCAGTACTTC. Protein sequence: CASSESRLETQYF. V gene TRBV2 combines with J gene TRBJ2-5; D ambiguous. The CDR3 sequence is 13 residues long. Germline assignment: CDR1 SNHLY and CDR2 FYNNEI. Deletions cut 3 bases from V and 4 bases from J, with 9 bases between.

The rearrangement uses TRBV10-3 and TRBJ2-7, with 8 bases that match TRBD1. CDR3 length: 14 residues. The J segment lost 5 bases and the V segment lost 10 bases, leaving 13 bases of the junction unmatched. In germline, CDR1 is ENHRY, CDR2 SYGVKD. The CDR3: CASKQGVGGHEQYF. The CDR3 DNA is TGTGCCAGTAAACAGGGGGTCGGCGGTCACGAGCAGTACTTC.

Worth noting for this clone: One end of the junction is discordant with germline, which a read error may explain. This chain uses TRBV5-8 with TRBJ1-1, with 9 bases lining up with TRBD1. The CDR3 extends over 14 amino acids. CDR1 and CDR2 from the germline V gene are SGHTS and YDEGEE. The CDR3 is CASSFRDRVTEAFF. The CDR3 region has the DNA TGTGCCAGCAGCTTTAGGGACAGGGTTACTGAAGCTTTTTTT.

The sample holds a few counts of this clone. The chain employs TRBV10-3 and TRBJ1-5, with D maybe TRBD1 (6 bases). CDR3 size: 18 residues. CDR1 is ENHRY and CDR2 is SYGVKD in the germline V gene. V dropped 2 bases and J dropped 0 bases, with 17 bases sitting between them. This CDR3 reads CAISEEGDSYLSNQPQHF. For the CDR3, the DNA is TGTGCCATCAGTGAGGAGGGGGATTCCTACCTTAGCAATCAGCCCCAGCATTTT.

The CDR3: CAWSPGVEAFF. The CDR3 DNA is TGTGCCTGGAGTCCCGGGGTTGAAGCTTTCTTT. V gene TRBV30 combines with J gene TRBJ1-1; D is unresolved. Germline V gives CDR1 GTSNPN, CDR2 SVGIG (reference sequence). The CDR3 is 11 residues long. V gave up 2 bases and J gave up 7 bases, with 8 bases separating them.

The CDR3 bases are TGTGCCAGCAGTGAAGGAGGGGAAAAGGAGCAGTACTTC. Its translation: CASSEGGEKEQYF. The chain employs TRBV2 and TRBJ2-7; D is perhaps TRBD1 or TRBD2 (5 bases each). Germline values: CDR1 SNHLY, CDR2 FYNNEI. Trimming cost V 1 base and J 7 bases, with 11 bases left between them. CDR3 size: 13 residues.

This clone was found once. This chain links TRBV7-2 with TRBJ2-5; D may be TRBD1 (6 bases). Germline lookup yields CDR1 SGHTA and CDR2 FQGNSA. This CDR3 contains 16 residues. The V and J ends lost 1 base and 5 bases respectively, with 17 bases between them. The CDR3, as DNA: TGTGCCAGCAGCTTAGATCAGGGGCTGGTGGGGGAGACCCAGTACTTC. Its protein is CASSLDQGLVGETQYF.

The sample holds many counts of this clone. The CDR3 coding sequence is TGCGCCAGCAGCCCCGGACAGGGGGCGATTCAGCCCCAGCATTTT. Residues: CASSPGQGAIQPQHF. This sequence joins TRBV5-1 and TRBJ1-5; 11 bases line up with TRBD1. The CDR3 runs 15 residues. From germline, CDR1 is SGHRS and CDR2 YFSETQ. After removal of 4 bases from V and 6 bases from J, the junction contained 6 bases not matched to a gene.

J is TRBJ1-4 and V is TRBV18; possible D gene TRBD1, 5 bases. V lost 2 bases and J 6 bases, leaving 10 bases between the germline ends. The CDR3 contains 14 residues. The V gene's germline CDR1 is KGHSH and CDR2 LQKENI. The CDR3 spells CASSPAGRDEKLFF. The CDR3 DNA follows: TGTGCCAGCTCACCAGCAGGGAGGGATGAAAAACTGTTTTTT.

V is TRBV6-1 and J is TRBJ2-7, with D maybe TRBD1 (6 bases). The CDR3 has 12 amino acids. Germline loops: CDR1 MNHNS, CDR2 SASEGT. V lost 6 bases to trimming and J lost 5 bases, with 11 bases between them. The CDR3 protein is CASSENRDEQYF. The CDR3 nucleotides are TGTGCCAGCAGCGAGAACAGGGACGAGCAGTACTTC.

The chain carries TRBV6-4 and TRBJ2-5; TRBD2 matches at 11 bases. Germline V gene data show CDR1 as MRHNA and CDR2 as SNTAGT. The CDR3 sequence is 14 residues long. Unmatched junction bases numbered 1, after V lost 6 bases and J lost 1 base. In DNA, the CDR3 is TGTGCCAGCAGCGGACTAGCGGGCCAAGAGACCCAGTACTTC. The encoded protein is CASSGLAGQETQYF.

CDR3 in amino acids: CASSLHSYEQYF. CDR3 nucleotides: TGCGCCAGCAGCTTGCACTCCTACGAGCAGTACTTC. The chain is built from TRBV5-1 and TRBJ2-7; D uncertain. V lost 1 base and J lost 0, with 2 bases in between. The CDR3 spans 12 residues. Germline V gene data show CDR1 as SGHRS and CDR2 as YFSETQ.

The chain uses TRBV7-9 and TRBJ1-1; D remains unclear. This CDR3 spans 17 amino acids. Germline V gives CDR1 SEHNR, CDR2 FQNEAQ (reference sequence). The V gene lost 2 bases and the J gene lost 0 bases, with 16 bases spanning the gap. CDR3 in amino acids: CASSLWTFGLMNTEAFF. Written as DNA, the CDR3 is TGTGCCAGCAGCTTATGGACGTTCGGGTTGATGAACACTGAAGCTTTCTTT.

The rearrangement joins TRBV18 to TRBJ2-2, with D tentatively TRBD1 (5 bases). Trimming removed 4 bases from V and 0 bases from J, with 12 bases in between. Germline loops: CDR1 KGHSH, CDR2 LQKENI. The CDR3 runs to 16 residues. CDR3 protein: CASSHYKGTNTGELFF. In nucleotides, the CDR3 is TGTGCCAGCTCACACTACAAGGGGACGAACACCGGGGAGCTGTTTTTT. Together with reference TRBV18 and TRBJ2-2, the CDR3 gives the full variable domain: NAGVMQNPRHLVRRRGQEARLRCSPMKGHSHVYWYRQLPEEGLKFMVYLQKENIIDESGMPKERFSAEFPKEGPSILRIQQVVRGDSAAYFCASSHYKGTNTGELFFGEGSRLTVL.

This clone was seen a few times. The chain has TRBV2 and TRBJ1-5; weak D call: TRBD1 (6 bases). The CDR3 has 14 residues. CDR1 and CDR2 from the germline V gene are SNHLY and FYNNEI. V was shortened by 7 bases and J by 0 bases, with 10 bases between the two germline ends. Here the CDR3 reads CASTRDTSNQPQHF. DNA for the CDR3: TGTGCCAGCACAAGGGACACTAGCAATCAGCCCCAGCATTTT.

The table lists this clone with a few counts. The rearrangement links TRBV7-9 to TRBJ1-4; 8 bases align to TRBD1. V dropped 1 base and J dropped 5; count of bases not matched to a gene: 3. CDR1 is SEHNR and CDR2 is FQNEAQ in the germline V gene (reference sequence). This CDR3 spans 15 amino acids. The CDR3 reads CASSLVRTGNEKLFF. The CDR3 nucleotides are TGTGCCAGCAGCTTAGTTCGGACAGGGAATGAAAAACTGTTTTTT.

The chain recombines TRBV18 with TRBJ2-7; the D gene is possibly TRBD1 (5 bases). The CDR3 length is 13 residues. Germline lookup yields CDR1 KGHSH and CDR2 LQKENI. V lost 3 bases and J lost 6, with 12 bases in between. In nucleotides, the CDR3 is TGTGCCAGCTCACCGAGAAGGGGTCTCGAGCAGTACTTC. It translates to CASSPRRGLEQYF. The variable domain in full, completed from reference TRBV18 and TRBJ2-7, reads NAGVMQNPRHLVRRRGQEARLRCSPMKGHSHVYWYRQLPEEGLKFMVYLQKENIIDESGMPKERFSAEFPKEGPSILRIQQVVRGDSAAYFCASSPRRGLEQYFGPGTRLTVT.